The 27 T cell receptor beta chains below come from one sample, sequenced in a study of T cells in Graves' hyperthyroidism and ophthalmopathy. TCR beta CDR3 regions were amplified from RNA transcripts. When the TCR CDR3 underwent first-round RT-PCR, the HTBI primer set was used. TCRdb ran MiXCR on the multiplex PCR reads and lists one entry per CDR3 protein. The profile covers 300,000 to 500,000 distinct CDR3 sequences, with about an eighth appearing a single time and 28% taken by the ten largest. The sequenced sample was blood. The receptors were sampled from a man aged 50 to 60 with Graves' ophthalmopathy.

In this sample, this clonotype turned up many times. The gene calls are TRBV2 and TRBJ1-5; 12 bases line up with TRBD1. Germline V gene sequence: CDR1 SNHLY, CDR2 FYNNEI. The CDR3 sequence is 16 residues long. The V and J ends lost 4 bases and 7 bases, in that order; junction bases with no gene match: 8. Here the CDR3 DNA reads TGTGCCAGCAGTGTAGTGGGACAGGGGGCGCGACAGCCCCAGCATTTT. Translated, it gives CASSVVGQGARQPQHF.

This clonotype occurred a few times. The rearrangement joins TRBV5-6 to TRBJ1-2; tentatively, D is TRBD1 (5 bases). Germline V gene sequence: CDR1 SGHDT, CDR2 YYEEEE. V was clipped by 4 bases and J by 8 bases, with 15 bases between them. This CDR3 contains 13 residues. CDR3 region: CASSPQGQWGYTF. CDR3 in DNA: TGTGCCAGCAGCCCGCAGGGCCAGTGGGGCTACACCTTC. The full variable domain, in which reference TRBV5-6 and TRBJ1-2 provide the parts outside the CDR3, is DAGVTQSPTHLIKTRGQQVTLRCSPKSGHDTVSWYQQALGQGPQFIFQYYEEEERQRGNFPDRFSGHQFPNYSSELNVNALLLGDSALYLCASSPQGQWGYTFGSGTRLTVV.

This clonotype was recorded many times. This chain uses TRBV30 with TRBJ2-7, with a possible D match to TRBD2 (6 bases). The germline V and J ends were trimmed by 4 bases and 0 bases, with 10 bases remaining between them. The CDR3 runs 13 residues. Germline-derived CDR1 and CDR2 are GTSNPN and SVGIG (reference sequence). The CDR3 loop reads CAWNRAGSYEQYF. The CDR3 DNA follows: TGTGCCTGGAATCGAGCGGGCTCCTACGAGCAGTACTTC.

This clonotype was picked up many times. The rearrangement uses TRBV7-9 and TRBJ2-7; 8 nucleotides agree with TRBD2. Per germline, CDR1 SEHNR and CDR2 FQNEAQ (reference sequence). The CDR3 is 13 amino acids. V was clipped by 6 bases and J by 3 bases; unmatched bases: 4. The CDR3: CASRGAGVYEQYF. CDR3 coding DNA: TGTGCCAGCAGGGGAGCGGGAGTCTACGAGCAGTACTTC. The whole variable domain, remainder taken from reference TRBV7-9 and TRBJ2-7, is DTGVSQNPRHKITKRGQNVTFRCDPISEHNRLYWYRQTLGQGPEFLTYFQNEAQLEKSRLLSDRFSAERPKGSFSTLEIQRTEQGDSAMYLCASRGAGVYEQYFGPGTRLTVT.

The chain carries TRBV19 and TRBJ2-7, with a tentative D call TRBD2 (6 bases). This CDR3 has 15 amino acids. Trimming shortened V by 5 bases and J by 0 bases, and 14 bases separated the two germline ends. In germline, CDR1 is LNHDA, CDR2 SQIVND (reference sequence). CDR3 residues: CASSVLAISSYEQYF. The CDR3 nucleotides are TGTGCCAGTAGTGTCCTAGCGATCAGCTCCTACGAGCAGTACTTC.

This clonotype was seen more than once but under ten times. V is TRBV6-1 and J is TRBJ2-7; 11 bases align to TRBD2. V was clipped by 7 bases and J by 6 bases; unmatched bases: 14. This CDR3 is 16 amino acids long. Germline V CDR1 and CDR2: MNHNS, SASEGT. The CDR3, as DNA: TGTGCCAGCAATTCTTTCCCTGTAGCGGGGGGGAGCGAGCAGTACTTC. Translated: CASNSFPVAGGSEQYF.

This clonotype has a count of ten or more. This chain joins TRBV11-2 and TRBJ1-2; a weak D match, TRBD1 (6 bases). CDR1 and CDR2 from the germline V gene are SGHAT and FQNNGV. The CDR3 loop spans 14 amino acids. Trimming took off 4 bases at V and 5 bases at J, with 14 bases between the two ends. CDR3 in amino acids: CASSWSGTYYGYTF. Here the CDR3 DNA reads TGTGCCAGCAGCTGGTCGGGGACATATTATGGCTACACCTTC.

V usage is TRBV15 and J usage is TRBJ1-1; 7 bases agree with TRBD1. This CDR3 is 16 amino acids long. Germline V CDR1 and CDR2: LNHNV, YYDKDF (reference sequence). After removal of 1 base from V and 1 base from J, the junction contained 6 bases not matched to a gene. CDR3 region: CATSRGKRTGNTEAFF. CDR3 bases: TGTGCCACCAGCAGAGGAAAACGGACAGGGAACACTGAAGCTTTCTTT.

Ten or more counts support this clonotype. The CDR3 reads CASRPSGTVQETQYF. The DNA of the CDR3 is TGTGCCAGCAGACCATCTGGGACTGTCCAAGAGACCCAGTACTTC. J is TRBJ2-5 and V is TRBV2, with D maybe TRBD2 (6 bases). The V end was cut by 6 bases, the J end by 1 base, with 15 bases between. There are 15 residues in the CDR3. Germline assignment: CDR1 SNHLY and CDR2 FYNNEI. Supplemented by reference TRBV2 and TRBJ2-5, the full variable domain reads EPEVTQTPSHQVTQMGQEVILRCVPISNHLYFYWYRQILGQKVEFLVSFYNNEISEKSEIFDDQFSVERPDGSNFTLKIRSTKLEDSAMYFCASRPSGTVQETQYFGPGTRLLVL.

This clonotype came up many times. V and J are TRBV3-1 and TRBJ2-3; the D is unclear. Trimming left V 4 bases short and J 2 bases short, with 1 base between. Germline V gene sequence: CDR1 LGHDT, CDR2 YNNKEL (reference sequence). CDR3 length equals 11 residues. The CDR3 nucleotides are TGTGCCAGCAGCCTCACAGATACGCAGTATTTT. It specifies CASSLTDTQYF.

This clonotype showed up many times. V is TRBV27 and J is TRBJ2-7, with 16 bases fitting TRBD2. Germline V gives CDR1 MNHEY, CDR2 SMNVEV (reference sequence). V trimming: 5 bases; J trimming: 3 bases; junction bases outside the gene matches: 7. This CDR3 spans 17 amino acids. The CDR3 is CASSLRGLAGGGYEQYF. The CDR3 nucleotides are TGTGCCAGCAGTCTTAGGGGACTAGCGGGAGGGGGCTACGAGCAGTACTTC.

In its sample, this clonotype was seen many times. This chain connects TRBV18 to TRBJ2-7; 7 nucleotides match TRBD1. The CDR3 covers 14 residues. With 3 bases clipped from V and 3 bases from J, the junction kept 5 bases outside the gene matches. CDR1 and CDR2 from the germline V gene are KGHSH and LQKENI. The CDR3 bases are TGTGCCAGCTCACCTTCGGGACAGAACTACGAGCAGTACTTC. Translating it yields CASSPSGQNYEQYF.

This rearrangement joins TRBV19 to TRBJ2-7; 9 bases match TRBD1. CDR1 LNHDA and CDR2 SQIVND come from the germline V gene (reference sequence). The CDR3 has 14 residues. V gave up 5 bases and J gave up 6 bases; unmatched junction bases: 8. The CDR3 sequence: CASSQTGGRIEQYF. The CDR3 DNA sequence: TGTGCCAGTAGTCAGACAGGGGGTAGGATCGAGCAGTACTTC. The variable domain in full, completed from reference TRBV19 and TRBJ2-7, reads DGGITQSPKYLFRKEGQNVTLSCEQNLNHDAMYWYRQDPGQGLRLIYYSQIVNDFQKGDIAEGYSVSREKKESFPLTVTSAQKNPTAFYLCASSQTGGRIEQYFGPGTRLTVT.

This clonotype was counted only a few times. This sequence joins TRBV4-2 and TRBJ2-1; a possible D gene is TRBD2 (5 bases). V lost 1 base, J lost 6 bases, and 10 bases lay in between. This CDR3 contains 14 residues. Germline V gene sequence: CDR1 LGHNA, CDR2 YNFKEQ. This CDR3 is CASSQVGGSNEQFF. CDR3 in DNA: TGTGCCAGCAGCCAAGTCGGTGGGAGCAATGAGCAGTTCTTC.

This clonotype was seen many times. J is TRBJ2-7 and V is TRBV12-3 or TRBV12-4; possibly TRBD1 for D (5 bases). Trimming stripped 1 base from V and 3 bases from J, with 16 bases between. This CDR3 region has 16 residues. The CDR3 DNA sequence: TGTGCCAGCAGTTTAGTTTCCCAAGCAGGGAACTACGAGCAGTACTTC. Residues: CASSLVSQAGNYEQYF.

This CDR3 reads CASSLQGRKGNTIYF. For the CDR3, the DNA is TGTGCCAGCAGCCTTCAGGGGAGAAAGGGAAACACCATATATTTT. This rearrangement joins TRBV14 to TRBJ1-3, with D possibly TRBD1 on 6 matching bases. The V end lost 4 bases, the J end lost 4 bases, and 14 bases lay between the germline ends. This CDR3 contains 15 residues. Germline-derived CDR1 and CDR2 are SGHDN and FVKESK.

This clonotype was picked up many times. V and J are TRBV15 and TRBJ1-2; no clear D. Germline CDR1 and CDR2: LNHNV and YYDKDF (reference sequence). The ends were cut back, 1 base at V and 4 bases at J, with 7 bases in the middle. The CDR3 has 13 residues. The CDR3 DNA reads TGTGCCACCAGCAGAGGCGGGTCCTATGGCTACACCTTC. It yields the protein CATSRGGSYGYTF.

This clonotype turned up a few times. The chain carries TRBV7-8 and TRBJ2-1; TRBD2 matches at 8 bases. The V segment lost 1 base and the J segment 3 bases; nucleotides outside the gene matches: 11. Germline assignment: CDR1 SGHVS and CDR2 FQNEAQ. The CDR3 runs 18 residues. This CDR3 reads CASSLVIPIAGIYNEQFF. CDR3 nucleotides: TGTGCCAGCAGCTTAGTCATCCCTATAGCGGGAATCTACAATGAGCAGTTCTTC.

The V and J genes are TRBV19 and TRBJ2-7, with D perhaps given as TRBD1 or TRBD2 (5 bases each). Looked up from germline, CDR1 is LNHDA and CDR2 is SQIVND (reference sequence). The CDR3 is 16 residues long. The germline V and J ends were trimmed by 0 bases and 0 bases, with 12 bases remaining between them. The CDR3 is CASSIDGTAISYEQYF. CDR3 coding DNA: TGTGCCAGTAGTATAGATGGGACGGCTATCTCCTACGAGCAGTACTTC. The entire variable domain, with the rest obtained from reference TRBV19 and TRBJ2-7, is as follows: DGGITQSPKYLFRKEGQNVTLSCEQNLNHDAMYWYRQDPGQGLRLIYYSQIVNDFQKGDIAEGYSVSREKKESFPLTVTSAQKNPTAFYLCASSIDGTAISYEQYFGPGTRLTVT.

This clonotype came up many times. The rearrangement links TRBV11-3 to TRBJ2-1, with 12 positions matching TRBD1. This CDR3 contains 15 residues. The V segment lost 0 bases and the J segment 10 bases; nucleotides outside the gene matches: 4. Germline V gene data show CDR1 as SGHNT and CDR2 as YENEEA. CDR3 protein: CASSLDRDRGREQFF. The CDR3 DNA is TGTGCCAGCAGCTTAGACCGGGACAGGGGGCGGGAGCAGTTCTTC.

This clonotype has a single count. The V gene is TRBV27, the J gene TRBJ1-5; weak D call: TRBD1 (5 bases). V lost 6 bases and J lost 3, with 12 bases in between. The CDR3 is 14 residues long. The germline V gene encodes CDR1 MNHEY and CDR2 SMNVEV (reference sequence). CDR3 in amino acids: CASRGQGYNQPQHF. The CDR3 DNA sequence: TGTGCCAGCAGGGGCCAGGGCTACAATCAGCCCCAGCATTTT.

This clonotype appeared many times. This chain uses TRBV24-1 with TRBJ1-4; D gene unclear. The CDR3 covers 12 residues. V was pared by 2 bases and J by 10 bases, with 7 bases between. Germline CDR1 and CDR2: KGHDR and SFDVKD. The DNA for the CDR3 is TGTGCCACCAGTGATTCCGTGGGAAAACTGTTTTTT. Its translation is CATSDSVGKLFF.

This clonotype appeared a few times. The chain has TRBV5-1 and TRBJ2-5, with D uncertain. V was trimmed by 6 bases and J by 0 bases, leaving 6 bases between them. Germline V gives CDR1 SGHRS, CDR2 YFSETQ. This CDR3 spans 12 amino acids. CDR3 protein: CASTGNQETQYF. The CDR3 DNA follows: TGCGCCAGCACCGGAAACCAAGAGACCCAGTACTTC.

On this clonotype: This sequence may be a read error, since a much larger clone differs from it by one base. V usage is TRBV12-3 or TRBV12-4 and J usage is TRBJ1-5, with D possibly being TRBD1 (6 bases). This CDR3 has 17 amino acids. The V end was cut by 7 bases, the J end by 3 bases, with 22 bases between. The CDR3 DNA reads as TGTGCCAGCAATCGACAAATCCGGGGGGCCTCCAATCAGCCCCAGCATTTT. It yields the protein CASNRQIRGASNQPQHF.

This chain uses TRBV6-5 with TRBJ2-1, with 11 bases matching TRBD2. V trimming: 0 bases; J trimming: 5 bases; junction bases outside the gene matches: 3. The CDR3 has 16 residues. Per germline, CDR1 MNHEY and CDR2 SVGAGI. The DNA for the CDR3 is TGTGCCAGCAGTTACTCCGGACTAGCGGGTAACAATGAGCAGTTCTTC. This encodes CASSYSGLAGNNEQFF.

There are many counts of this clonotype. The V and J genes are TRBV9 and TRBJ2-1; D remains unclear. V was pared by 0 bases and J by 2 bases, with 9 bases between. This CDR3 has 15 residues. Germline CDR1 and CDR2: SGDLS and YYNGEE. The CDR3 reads CASSVVGIAYNEQFF. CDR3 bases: TGTGCCAGCAGCGTAGTAGGGATAGCCTACAATGAGCAGTTCTTC.

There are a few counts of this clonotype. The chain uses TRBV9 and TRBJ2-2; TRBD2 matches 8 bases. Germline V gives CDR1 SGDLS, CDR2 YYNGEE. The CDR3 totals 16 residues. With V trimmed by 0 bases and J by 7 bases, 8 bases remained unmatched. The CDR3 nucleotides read TGTGCCAGCAGCGTAGGCAGCGGGAGTTTCAGCGGGGAGCTGTTTTTT. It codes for CASSVGSGSFSGELFF. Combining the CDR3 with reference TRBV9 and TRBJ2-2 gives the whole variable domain DSGVTQTPKHLITATGQRVTLRCSPRSGDLSVYWYQQSLDQGLQFLIQYYNGEERAKGNILERFSAQQFPDLHSELNLSSLELGDSALYFCASSVGSGSFSGELFFGEGSRLTVL.